This T cell receptor (beta chain) came from a study of T cell responses to AZD1222 COVID-19 vaccine. General observations from the study: It was only a handful of AZD1222 recipients who were seropositive at baseline. The study reported that nearly half of spike-specific TCRs target unmutated variant regions.

With 4 bases clipped from V and 4 bases from J, the junction kept 5 bases outside the gene matches. From germline, CDR1 is SGHAT and CDR2 FQDESV (reference sequence). The CDR3 spans 16 residues. Using immunoSEQ multiplex PCR, the repertoire was profiled, and TCRdb retains in-frame clones only, with some absent. The sample consists of around 160,000 clones, under 95% of them appearing once. About this clone itself: The antigen is undetermined.

Sample: peripheral blood, taken on day 0 of AZD1222 vaccination. This receptor was identified in an adult in good health. V gene TRBV11-1 combines with J gene TRBJ2-1, with 12 bases lining up with TRBD2. The CDR3 reads CASSSLLAGGYNEQFF. The CDR3 nucleotides read TGTGCCAGCAGCTCTTTACTAGCGGGGGGTTACAATGAGCAGTTCTTC.